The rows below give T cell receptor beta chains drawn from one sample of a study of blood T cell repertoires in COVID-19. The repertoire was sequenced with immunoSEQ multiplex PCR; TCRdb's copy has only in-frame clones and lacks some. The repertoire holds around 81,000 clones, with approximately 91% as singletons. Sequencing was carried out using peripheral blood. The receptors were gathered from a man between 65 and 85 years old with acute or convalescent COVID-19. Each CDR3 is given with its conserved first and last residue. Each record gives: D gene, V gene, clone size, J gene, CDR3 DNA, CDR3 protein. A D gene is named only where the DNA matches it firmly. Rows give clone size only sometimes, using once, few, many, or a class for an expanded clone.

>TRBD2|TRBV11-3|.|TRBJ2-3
TGTGCCAGCAGCTGGGGGACTAGCGGGGGTACGCAGTATTTT
CASSWGTSGGTQYF
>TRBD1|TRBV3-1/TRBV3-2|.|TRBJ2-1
TGTGCCAGCAGCCATAGACAGGGTAGCTCCTACAATGAGCAGTTCTTC
CASSHRQGSSYNEQFF
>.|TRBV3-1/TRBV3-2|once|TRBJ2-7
TGTGCCAGCAGCCAAGTTATAGGGGCCCAGGTCTACGAGCAGTACTTC
CASSQVIGAQVYEQYF
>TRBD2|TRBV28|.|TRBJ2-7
TGTGCCAGCAGCACTAGCGGAAGTACCTACGAGCAGTACTTC
CASSTSGSTYEQYF
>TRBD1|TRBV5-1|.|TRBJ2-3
TGCGCCAGCAGCTCAAACACAGGGGTGGAAGATACGCAGTATTTT
CASSSNTGVEDTQYF
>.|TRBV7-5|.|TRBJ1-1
TGTGCCAGAAGCCGCTCGACAGGGAACACTGAAGCTTTCTTT
CARSRSTGNTEAFF
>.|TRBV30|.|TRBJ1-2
TGTGCCTGGAGGGCAGACTATGGCTACACCTTC
CAWRADYGYTF
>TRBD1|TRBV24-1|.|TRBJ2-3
TGTGCCACCCCTAAGACAGGGGGCCTATCGGATACGCAGTATTTT
CATPKTGGLSDTQYF
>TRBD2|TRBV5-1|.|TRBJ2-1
TGCGCCAGCAGCCAGAGCGGGGGGGCCTACAATGAGCAGTTCTTC
CASSQSGGAYNEQFF
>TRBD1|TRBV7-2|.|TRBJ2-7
TGTGCCAGCAGCCTTGGGACAGTCTACGAGCAGTACTTC
CASSLGTVYEQYF
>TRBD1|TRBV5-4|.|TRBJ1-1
TGTGCCAGCAGCCCCAGACAGGGAGCCCTGAACACTGAAGCTTTCTTT
CASSPRQGALNTEAFF
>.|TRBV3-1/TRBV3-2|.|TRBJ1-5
TGTGCCAGCAGCCAAGCCAATCTCACAGGGTACGAGGGGGAGTGGGATCAGCCCCAGCATTTT
CASSQANLTGYEGEWDQPQHF
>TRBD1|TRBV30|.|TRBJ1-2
TGTGCCTGGAGTGTAGGGGCAGGGGGCGCGTCTTCCAGGCCCTCCTTGAGCTACACCTTC
CAWSVGAGGASSRPSLSYTF
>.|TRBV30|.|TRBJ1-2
TGTGCCTGGAGCCGGAAACAGGCGGTCTATGGCTACACCTTC
CAWSRKQAVYGYTF
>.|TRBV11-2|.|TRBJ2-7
TGTGCCAGCAGCTCTAAGTCGATTCAGTACTTC
CASSSKSIQYF
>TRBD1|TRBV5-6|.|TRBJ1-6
TGTGCCAGCAGCCTAGGACAGGGGGTGGGTTCACCCCTCCACTTT
CASSLGQGVGSPLHF
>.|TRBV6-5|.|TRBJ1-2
TGTGCCAGCTTCGGGACATTAGGGTATGGCTACACCTTC
CASFGTLGYGYTF
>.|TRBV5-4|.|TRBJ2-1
TGTGCCAGCAGCTCCCCAGCGGTCCCCTACAATGAGCAGTTCTTC
CASSSPAVPYNEQFF
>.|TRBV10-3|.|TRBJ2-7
TGTGCCATCAGTGAGTCCCAGGGTGCAGGATATTCCTCCTACGAGCAGTACTTC
CAISESQGAGYSSYEQYF
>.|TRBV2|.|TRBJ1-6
TGTGCCAGCGTCCCCGACGCTGGGCGGGAAAATTCACCCCTCCACTTT
CASVPDAGRENSPLHF
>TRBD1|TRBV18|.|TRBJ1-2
TGTGCCAGCTCACCACGTCGACAGGGTTTCACGTGGGGCTACACCTTC
CASSPRRQGFTWGYTF
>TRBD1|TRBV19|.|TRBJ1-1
TGTGCCAGTAGTCTCCTCGGGACAGCGCTTGAAGCTTTCTTT
CASSLLGTALEAFF
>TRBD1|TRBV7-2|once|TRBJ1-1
TGTGCCAGCAGCTTAGGCACAGGGGGCAGATTGGACACTGAAGCTTTCTTT
CASSLGTGGRLDTEAFF
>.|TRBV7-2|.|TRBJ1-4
TGTGCCAGCAGCTTAGCGCGGACAACTAATGAAAAACTGTTTTTT
CASSLARTTNEKLFF
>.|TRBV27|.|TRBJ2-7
TGTGCCACCAGCGATTTTAGAGAGCAGTACTTC
CATSDFREQYF
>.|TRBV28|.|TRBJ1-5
TGTGCCAGCAGTTTGGGCCGGAGGAGAGACTTTAGCAATCAGCCCCAGCATTTT
CASSLGRRRDFSNQPQHF
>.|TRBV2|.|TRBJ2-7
TGTGCCAGCAGCGTGGAGGACGCCGAGCAGTACTTC
CASSVEDAEQYF
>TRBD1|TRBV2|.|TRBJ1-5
TGTGCCAGCTCTCCGGGACAGGCGTTCAATCAGCCCCAGCATTTT
CASSPGQAFNQPQHF
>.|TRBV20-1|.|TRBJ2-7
TGCAGTGCTAGTTCTACAGGGCAAGGCGAGCAGTACTTC
CSASSTGQGEQYF
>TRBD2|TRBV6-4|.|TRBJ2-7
TGTGCCAGCATTGACGGACTAGCGGGAGGGGAGGCATGCTACGAGCAGTACTTC
CASIDGLAGGEACYEQYF
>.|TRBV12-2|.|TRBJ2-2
TGTGCAAGTCGCTTAGTGGGGAACGACAGGGGGCCCACCGGGGAGCTGTTTTTT
CASRLVGNDRGPTGELFF
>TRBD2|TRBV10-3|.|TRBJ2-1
TGTGCCATTTCCGGACTAGCGGGAGGGACACCCTACAATGAGCAGTTCTTC
CAISGLAGGTPYNEQFF
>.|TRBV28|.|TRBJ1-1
TGTGCCAGCAGACCGGACTTGAACACTGAAGCTTTCTTT
CASRPDLNTEAFF
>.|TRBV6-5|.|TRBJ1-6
TGTGCCAGCAGGTTTAGCTCCTATAATTCACCCCTCCACTTT
CASRFSSYNSPLHF
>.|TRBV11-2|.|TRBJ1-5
TGTGCCAGCAGCTTTGGCTCACGGGAGCCCCAGCATTTT
CASSFGSREPQHF
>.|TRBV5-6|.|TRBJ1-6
TGTGCCAGCAGCTTGGGTTTAGGGGTTGGTTCACCCCTCCACTTT
CASSLGLGVGSPLHF
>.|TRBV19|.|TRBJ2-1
TGTGCCAGTAGTAGCGGTCCACTTGGGTATTGGGTGAGCTCCTACAATGAGCAGTTCTTC
CASSSGPLGYWVSSYNEQFF
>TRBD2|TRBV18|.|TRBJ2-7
TGTGCCAGCTCACCACTCCAAGCGGGATCCCAAGTGGGGTTTTACGAGCAGTACTTC
CASSPLQAGSQVGFYEQYF
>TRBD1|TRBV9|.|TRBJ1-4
TGTGCCAGCAGCGCACAGGGGGCTGAAGAAAAACTGTTTTTT
CASSAQGAEEKLFF
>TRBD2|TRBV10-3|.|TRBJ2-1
TGTGCCATCAGTGCTGAGGTAGCGGGGAGCTCCTACAATGAGCAGTTCTTC
CAISAEVAGSSYNEQFF
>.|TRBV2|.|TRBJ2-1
TGTGCCAGCACCGGACTTGATGAGCAGTTCTTC
CASTGLDEQFF
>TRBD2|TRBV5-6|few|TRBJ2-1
TGTGCCAGCAGCTTGGCCCCTAGCGGGGGCTCCTACAATGAGCAGTTCTTC
CASSLAPSGGSYNEQFF
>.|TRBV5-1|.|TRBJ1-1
TGCGCCAGCAGCACCGACGGTCAGGGTTACACTGAAGCTTTCTTT
CASSTDGQGYTEAFF
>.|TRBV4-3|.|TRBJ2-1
TGCGCCAGCAGCCAAGGACCCCAGGGAAGTTATGAGCAGTTCTTC
CASSQGPQGSYEQFF
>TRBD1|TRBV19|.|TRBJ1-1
TGTGCCAGTAGTATTCCGGGACAGGGGAACACTGAAGCTTTCTTT
CASSIPGQGNTEAFF
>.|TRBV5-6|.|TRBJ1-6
TGTGCCAGCAGCGCGCTTCAGGGAAAGCACAATTCACCCCTCCACTTT
CASSALQGKHNSPLHF
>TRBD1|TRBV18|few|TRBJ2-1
TGTGCCAGCCGTAGCCAGGGGGCCGTAAACAATGAGCAGTTCTTC
CASRSQGAVNNEQFF
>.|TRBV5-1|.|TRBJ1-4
TGCGCCAGCAGCTTACAGGGCCACCTGGGGGAAAAACTGTTTTTT
CASSLQGHLGEKLFF
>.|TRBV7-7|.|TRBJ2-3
TGTGCTAGCAGCTTAGGGCTGGGCACAGATACGCAGTATTTT
CASSLGLGTDTQYF
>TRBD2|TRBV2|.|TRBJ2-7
TGTGCCAGCAGTAGGGAGGGTCGGTCCTACGAGCAGTACTTC
CASSREGRSYEQYF
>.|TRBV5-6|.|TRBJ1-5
TGTGCCAGCAGCTTGGGACAGTATAGCAATCAGCCCCAGCATTTT
CASSLGQYSNQPQHF
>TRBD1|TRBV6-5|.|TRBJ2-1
TGTGCCAGCAGTTACGGACAGGGGGCTTACAATGAGCAGTTCTTC
CASSYGQGAYNEQFF
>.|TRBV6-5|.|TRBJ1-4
TGTGCCAGCAGTTACGCCCACAGTGAAAAACTGTTTTTT
CASSYAHSEKLFF
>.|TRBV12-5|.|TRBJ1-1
TGTGCTAGTGGTTTACAGGAGAACACTGAAGCTTTCTTT
CASGLQENTEAFF
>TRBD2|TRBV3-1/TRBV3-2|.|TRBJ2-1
TGTGCCAGCAGCTCTCACTCGGGGGGCAATGAGCAGTTCTTC
CASSSHSGGNEQFF
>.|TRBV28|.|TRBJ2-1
TGTGCCAGCACCCTATCAGGGGTAACCTACAATGAGCAGTTCTTC
CASTLSGVTYNEQFF
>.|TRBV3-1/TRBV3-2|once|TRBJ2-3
TGTGCCAGCAGCCAAGATGACTGGGGGCTTACAAGCACAGATACGCAGTATTTT
CASSQDDWGLTSTDTQYF
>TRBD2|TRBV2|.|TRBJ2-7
TGTGCCAGCAGTGGTGGGAGGGCCTCCTACGAGCAGTACTTC
CASSGGRASYEQYF
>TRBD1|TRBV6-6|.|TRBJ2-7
TGTGCCAGCAGTCAAACAGGGGGCGGCGTCGGGGCCTACGAGCAGTACTTC
CASSQTGGGVGAYEQYF
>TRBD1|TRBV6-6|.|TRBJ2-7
TGTGCCAGCAGTAGGGGACAGTTGTACGAGCAGTACTTC
CASSRGQLYEQYF